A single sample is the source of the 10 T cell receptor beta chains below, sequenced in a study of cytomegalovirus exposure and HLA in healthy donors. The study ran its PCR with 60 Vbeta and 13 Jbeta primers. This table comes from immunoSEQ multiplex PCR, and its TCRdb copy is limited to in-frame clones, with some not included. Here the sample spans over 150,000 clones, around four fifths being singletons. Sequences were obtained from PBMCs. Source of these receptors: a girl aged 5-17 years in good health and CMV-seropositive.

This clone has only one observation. The CDR3 DNA reads TGTGCCAGCAGCTTCGGGACAGGGGGCACCGGGGAGCTGTTTTTT. Translating it yields CASSFGTGGTGELFF. The chain uses TRBV7-8 and TRBJ2-2, with 11 bases aligning to TRBD1. The CDR3 totals 15 residues. V shed 3 bases and J 4 bases; nucleotides not matched to a gene: 1. Germline CDR1 SGHVS, CDR2 FQNEAQ.

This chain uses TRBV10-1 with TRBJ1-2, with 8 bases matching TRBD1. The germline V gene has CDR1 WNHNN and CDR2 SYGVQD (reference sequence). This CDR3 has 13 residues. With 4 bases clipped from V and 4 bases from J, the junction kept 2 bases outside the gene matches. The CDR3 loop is CASSADRAYGYTF. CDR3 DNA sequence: TGCGCCAGCAGTGCGGACAGGGCCTATGGCTACACCTTC.

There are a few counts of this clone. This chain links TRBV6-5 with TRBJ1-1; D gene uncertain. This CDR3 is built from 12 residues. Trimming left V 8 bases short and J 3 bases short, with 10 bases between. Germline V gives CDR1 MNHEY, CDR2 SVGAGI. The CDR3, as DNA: TGTGCCAGCGGAGGGTTGTACACTGAAGCTTTCTTT. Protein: CASGGLYTEAFF.

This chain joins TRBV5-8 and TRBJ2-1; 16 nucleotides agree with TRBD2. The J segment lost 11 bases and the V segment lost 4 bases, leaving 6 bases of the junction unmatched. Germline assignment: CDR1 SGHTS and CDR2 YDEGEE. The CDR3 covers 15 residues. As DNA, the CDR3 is TGTGCCAGCAGCCAGGGACTAGCGGGGGGGCATAAGCAGTTCTTC. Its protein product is CASSQGLAGGHKQFF.

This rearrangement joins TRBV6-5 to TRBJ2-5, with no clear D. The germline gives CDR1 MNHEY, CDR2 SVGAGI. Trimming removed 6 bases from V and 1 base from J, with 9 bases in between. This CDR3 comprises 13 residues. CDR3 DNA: TGTGCCAGCAGCCGTAGTGGCCAAGAGACCCAGTACTTC. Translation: CASSRSGQETQYF.

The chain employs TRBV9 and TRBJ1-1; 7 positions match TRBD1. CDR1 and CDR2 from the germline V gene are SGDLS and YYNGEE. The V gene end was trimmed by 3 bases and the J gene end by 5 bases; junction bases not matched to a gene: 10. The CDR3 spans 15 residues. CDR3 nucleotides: TGTGCCAGCAGCGAGTGGGACAGCGTAGGAACTGAAGCTTTCTTT. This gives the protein CASSEWDSVGTEAFF.

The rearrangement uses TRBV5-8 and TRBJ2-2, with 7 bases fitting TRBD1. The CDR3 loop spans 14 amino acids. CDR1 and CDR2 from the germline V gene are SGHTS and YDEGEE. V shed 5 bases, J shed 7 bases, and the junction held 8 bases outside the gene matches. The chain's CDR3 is CASRSTGSGGELFF. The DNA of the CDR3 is TGTGCCAGCAGATCGACAGGGTCGGGCGGGGAGCTGTTTTTT.

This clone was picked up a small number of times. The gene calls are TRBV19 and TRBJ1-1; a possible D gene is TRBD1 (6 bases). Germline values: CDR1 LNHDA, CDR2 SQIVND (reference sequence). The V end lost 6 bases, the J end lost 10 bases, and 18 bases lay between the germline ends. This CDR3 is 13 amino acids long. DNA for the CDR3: TGTGCCAGTAGCAGGACAGCAAGCAGTGGAGCTTTCTTT. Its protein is CASSRTASSGAFF.

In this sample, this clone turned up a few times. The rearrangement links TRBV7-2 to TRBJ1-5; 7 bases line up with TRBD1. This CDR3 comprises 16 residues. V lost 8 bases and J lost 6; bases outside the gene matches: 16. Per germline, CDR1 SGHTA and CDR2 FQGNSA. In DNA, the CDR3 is TGTGCCAGCTCCCCGGGAGGGGGCCCACTATTTCAGCCCCAGCATTTT. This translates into CASSPGGGPLFQPQHF.

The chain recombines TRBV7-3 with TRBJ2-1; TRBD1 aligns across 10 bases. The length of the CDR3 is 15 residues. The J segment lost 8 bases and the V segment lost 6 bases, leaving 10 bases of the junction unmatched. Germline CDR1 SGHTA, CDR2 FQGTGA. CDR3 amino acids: CASRPPGTGADEQFF. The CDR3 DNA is TGTGCCAGCAGGCCTCCGGGGACAGGGGCAGATGAGCAGTTCTTC.